This T cell receptor beta chain was captured in a study of T cells after yellow fever vaccination. Study-level points and caveats: Reappearing after the booster were most of the clones from primary vaccination (about 95% CD4, approximately 89% CD8). A faster peak, day 5 versus 15, was reached by the weaker secondary response.

5'RACE template switching produced TCR cDNA carrying a universal primer site and UMIs. TCRdb re-analysed the 5' RACE reads in MiXCR, keeping a single row per CDR3 protein. This sample has under 600,000 distinct CDR3 sequences, with roughly 13% found just once. The CDR3 is made up of 14 amino acids. Germline values: CDR1 SGHNT, CDR2 YYREEE (reference sequence). V was trimmed by 0 bases and J by 4 bases, leaving 11 bases between them. On this clonotype: As yet, its antigen is unknown.

Sequencing used PBMCs, obtained on the day of the yellow fever booster vaccination. This clonotype was obtained from a man aged 25 to 40 who received the YFV17D yellow fever vaccine. V usage is TRBV5-4 and J usage is TRBJ2-7, with a tentative D call TRBD1 (6 bases). This CDR3 is CASSLGDTLYEQYF. DNA for the CDR3: TGTGCCAGCAGCTTGGGGGACACGCTTTACGAGCAGTACTTC.